This TCR beta chain originates from a study of T-cell memory formation after mild COVID-19. Study results and caveats: In second-wave clones peaking day 37, SARS-CoV-2 specificity remained unconfirmed. CD4+ contracting clones lay mainly in CM and EM, CD8+ ones in EMRA. Pre-infection memory carried some responding clones, suggesting that cross-reactive memory joined.

This clonotype has a handful of counts. The antigen remains undetermined. This CDR3 has 14 residues. The V gene's germline CDR1 is SGHTA and CDR2 FQGNSA. Germline trimming cut 8 bases from V and 4 bases from J; bases unmatched to any gene: 7. TCRdb used MiXCR to reprocess the 5' RACE reads, holding one entry per CDR3 protein. Among some 250,000 distinct CDR3 sequences, roughly 18% were seen once, and the ten largest hold 23%. The chain combines TRBV7-2 with TRBJ2-1; TRBD1 matches at 8 bases. This receptor was taken from a man younger than 35 who had mild COVID-19 (a few samples of this study predate the infection). Cell type and time point are not known. The source material was PBMCs or a T cell subset sorted from them (not recorded which). CDR3 protein: CASGADRAYNEQFF. The CDR3, as DNA: TGTGCCAGCGGGGCGGACAGGGCTTACAATGAGCAGTTCTTC.